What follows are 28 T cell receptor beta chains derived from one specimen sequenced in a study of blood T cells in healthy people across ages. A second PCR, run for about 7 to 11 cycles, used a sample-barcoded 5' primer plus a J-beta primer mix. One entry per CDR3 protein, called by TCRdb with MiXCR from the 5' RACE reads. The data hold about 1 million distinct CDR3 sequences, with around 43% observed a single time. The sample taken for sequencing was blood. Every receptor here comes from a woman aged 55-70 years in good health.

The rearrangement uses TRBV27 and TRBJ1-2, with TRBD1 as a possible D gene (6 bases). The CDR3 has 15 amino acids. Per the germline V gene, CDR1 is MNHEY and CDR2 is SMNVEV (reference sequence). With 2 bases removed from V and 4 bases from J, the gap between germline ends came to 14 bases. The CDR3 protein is CASSLEGGLSYGYTF. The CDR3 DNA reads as TGTGCCAGCAGTTTAGAAGGGGGTCTGAGCTATGGCTACACCTTC.

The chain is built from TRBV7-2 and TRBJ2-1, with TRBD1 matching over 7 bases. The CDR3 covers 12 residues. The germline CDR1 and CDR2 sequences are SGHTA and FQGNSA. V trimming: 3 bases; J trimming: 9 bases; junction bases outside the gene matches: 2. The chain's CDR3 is CTSSFRGLEQFF. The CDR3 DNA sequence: TGTACCAGCAGCTTTAGGGGGCTTGAGCAGTTCTTC.

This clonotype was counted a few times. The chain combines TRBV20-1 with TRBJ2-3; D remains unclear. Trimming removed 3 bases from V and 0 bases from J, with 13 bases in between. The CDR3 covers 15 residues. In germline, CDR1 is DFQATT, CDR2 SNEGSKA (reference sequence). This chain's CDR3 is CSARVERSSTDTQYF. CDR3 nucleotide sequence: TGCAGTGCTAGGGTCGAGAGATCTAGCACAGATACGCAGTATTTT.

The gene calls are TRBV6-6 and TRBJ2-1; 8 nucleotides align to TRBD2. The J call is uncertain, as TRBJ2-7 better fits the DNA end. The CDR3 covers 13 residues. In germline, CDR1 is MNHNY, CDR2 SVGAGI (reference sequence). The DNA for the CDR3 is TGTGCCAGCAGGACTAGCGACTACAATGAGCAGTACTTC. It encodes CASRTSDYNEQYF.

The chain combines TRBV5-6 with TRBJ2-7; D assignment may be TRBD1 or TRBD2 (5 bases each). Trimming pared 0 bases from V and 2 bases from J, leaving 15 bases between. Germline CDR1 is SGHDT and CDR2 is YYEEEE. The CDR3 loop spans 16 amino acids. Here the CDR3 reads CASSLARGLATYEQYF. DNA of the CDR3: TGTGCCAGCAGCTTGGCTAGGGGCCTAGCCACCTACGAGCAGTACTTC.

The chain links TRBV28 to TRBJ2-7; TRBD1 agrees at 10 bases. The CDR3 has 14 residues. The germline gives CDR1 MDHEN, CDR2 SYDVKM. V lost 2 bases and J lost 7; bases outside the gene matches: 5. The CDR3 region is CASSLRQGAWEQYF. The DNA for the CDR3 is TGTGCCAGCAGTTTAAGACAGGGGGCTTGGGAGCAGTACTTC.

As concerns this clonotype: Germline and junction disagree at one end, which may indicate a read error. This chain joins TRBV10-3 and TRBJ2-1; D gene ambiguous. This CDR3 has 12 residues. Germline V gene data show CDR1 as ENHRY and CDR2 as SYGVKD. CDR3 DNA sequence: TGTGCCATCAGCGGCTCCTACAATGTGCAGTTCTTC. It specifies CAISGSYNVQFF.

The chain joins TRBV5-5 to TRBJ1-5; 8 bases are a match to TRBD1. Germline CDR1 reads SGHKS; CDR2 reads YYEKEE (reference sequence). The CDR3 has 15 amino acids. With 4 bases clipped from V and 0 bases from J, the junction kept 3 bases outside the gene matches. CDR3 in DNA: TGTGCCAGCAGCCCGACAGGGGATAGCAATCAGCCCCAGCATTTT. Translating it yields CASSPTGDSNQPQHF.

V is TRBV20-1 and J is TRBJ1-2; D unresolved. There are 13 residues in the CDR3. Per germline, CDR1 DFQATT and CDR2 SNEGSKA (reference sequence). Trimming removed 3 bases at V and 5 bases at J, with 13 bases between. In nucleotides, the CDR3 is TGCAGTGCTAGGGAATTACTGGGGTATGGCTACACCTTC. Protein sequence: CSARELLGYGYTF.

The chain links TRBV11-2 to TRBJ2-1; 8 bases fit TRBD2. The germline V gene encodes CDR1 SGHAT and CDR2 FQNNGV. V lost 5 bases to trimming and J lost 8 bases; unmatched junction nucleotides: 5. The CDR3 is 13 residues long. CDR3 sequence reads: CASSRTSGDEQFF. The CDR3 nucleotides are TGTGCCAGCAGCCGAACTAGCGGAGATGAGCAGTTCTTC.

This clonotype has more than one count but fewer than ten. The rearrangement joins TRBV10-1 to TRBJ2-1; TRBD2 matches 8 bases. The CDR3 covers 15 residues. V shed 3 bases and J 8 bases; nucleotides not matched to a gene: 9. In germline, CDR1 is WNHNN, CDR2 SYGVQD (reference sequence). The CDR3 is CASSDPSGGDYEQFF. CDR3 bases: TGCGCCAGCAGTGACCCGAGCGGGGGTGACTATGAGCAGTTCTTC.

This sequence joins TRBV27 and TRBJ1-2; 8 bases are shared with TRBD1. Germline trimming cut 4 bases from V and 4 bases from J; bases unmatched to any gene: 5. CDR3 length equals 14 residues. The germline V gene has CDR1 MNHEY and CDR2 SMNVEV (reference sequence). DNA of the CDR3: TGTGCCAGCAGTTGGACAGGGATGGCCTATGGCTACACCTTC. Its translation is CASSWTGMAYGYTF.

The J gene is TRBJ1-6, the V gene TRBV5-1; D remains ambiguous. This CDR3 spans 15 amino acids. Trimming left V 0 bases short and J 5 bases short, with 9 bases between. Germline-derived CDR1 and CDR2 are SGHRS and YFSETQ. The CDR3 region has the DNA TGCGCCAGCAGCTTGGAAAGACACGATAATTCACCCCTCCACTTT. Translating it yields CASSLERHDNSPLHF.

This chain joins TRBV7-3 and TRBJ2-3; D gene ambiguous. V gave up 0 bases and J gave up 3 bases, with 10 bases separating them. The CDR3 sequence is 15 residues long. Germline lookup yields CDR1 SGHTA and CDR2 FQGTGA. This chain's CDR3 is CASSLTTIMTDTQYF. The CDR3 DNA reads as TGTGCCAGCAGCTTAACAACAATTATGACAGATACGCAGTATTTT.

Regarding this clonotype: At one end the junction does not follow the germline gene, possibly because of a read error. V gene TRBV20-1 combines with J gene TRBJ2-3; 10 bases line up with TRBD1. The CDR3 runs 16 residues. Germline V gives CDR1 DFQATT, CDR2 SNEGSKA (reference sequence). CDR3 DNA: TGCAGTGCTAGAAGACAGGGGGCGAGTTGGACAGGTACGCAGTATTTT. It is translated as CSARRQGASWTGTQYF.

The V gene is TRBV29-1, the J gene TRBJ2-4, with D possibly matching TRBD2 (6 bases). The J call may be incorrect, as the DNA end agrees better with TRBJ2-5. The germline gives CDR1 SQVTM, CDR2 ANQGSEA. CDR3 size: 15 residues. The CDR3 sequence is CSVEGGSRGEETQYF. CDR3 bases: TGCAGCGTTGAGGGAGGCTCCCGTGGAGAAGAGACCCAGTACTTC.

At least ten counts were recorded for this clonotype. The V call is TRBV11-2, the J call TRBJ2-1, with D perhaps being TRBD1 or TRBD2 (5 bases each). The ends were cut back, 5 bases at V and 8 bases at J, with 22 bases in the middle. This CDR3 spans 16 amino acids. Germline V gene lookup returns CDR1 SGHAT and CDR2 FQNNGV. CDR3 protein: CASSTTITGGGDEQFF. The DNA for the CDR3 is TGTGCCAGCAGCACCACAATCACAGGAGGTGGCGATGAGCAGTTCTTC.

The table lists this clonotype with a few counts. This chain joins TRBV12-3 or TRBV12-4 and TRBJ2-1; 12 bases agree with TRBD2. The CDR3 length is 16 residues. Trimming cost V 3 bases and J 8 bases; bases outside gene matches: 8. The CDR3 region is CASSFPLAGGPHEQFF. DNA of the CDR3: TGTGCCAGCAGTTTCCCGCTAGCGGGAGGGCCACATGAGCAGTTCTTC.

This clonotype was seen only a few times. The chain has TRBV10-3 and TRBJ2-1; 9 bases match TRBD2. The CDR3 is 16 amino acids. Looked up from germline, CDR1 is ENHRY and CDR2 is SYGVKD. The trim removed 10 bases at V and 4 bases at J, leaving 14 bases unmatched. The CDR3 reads CATTAGGPPQYNEQFF. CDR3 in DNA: TGTGCCACCACGGCGGGGGGGCCCCCCCAGTACAATGAGCAGTTCTTC.

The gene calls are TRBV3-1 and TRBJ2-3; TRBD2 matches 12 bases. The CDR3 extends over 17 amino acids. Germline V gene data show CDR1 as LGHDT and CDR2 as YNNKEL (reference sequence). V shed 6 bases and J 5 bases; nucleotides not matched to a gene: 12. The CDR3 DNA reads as TGTGCCAGCAGTCTTCGGACTAGCGGGGCGTTGAGAGATACGCAGTATTTT. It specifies CASSLRTSGALRDTQYF.

CDR3 sequence: CASSQGLNSPLHF. CDR3 DNA sequence: TGCGCCAGCAGCCAGGGACTTAATTCACCCCTCCACTTT. The gene calls are TRBV4-1 and TRBJ1-6; possible D gene TRBD1, 5 bases. The CDR3 covers 13 residues. Germline CDR1 MGHRA, CDR2 YSYEKL. Trimming left V 3 bases short and J 6 bases short, with 6 bases between.

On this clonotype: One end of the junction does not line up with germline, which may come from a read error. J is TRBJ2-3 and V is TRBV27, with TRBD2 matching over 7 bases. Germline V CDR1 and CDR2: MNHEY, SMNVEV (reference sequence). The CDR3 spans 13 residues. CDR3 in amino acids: CASSLSRGDRQYF. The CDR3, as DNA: TGTGCCAGCAGTTTATCTCGGGGGGATAGGCAGTATTTT.

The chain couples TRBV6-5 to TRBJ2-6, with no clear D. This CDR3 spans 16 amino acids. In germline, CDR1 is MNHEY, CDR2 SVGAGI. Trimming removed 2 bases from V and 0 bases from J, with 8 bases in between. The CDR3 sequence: CASSYVGPSGANVLTF. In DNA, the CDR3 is TGTGCCAGCAGTTACGTTGGGCCCTCTGGGGCCAACGTCCTGACTTTC.

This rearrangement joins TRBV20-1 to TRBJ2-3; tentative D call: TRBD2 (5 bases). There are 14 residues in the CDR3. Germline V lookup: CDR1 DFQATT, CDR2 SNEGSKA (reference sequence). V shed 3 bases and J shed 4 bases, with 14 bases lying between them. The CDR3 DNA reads TGCAGTGCTAGGGGGTGGGAGTGGGCAGATACGCAGTATTTT. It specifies CSARGWEWADTQYF.

In nucleotides, the CDR3 is TGTGCCAGCAGCCCCCGTCCGGGACAGGGCTACGAGCAGTACTTC. This gives the protein CASSPRPGQGYEQYF. The chain combines TRBV7-2 with TRBJ2-7; 9 bases fit TRBD1. CDR1 is SGHTA and CDR2 is FQGNSA in the germline V gene. Trimming removed 5 bases from V and 3 bases from J; junction bases left unmatched: 8. This CDR3 is 15 amino acids long.

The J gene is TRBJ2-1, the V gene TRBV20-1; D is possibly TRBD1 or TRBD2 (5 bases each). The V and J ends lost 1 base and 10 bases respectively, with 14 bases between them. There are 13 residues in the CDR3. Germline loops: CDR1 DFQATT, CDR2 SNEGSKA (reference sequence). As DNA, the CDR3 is TGCAGTGCTAGAGGACAGCCTAGCTGGGAGCAGTTCTTC. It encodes CSARGQPSWEQFF.

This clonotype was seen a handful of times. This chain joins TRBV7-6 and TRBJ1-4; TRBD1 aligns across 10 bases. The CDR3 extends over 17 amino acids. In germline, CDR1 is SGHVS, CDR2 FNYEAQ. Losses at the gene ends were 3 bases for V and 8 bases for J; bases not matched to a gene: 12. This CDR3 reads CASSFSGTGVGGEKLFF. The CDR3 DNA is TGTGCCAGCAGCTTCTCCGGGACAGGGGTCGGAGGGGAAAAACTGTTTTTT.

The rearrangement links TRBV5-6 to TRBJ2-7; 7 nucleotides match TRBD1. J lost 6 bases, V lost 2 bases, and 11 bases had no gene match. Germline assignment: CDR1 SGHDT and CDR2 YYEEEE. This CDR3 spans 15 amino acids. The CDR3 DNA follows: TGTGCCAGCAGCTTTACAGGGGCAATTTTTCGCGAGCAGTACTTC. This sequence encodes CASSFTGAIFREQYF.